This T cell receptor beta chain was identified during a study of CD8+ T cells in alopecia areata. Study-level background: A 6-month period off drug followed tofacitinib, which lasted 6 to 18 months. General study findings and limits: Because of a solitary nonresponder, the connection of baseline CD8+ expansion to response stays uncertain.

Comments on this clone: Its target is unknown.

cDNA reverse transcribed from extracted RNA served as the sequencing template. The table came from immunoSEQ multiplex PCR; TCRdb's copy has only in-frame clones and leaves some out. The repertoire holds approximately 170,000 clones, with approximately 57% as singletons. Treatment meaning: oral pan-JAK inhibitor, 5-10 mg twice daily. Punch biopsies of lesional scalp, plus peripheral blood, were taken from alopecia areata patients. The CDR3 is 15 amino acids. Germline CDR1 SNHLY, CDR2 FYNNEI. The germline V and J ends were trimmed by 7 bases and 0 bases, with 10 bases remaining between them. The receptor's source is a human donor with alopecia areata. This chain uses TRBV2 with TRBJ1-6; D unclear. Specimen: CD4+ T cells sorted from blood, collected at week 24, from a patient treated with tofacitinib. CDR3 region: CASTDGSSYNSPLHF. In DNA, the CDR3 is TGTGCCAGCACCGACGGGAGCTCCTATAATTCACCCCTCCACTTT. Full variable domain (rest looked up from reference TRBV2 and TRBJ1-6): EPEVTQTPSHQVTQMGQEVILRCVPISNHLYFYWYRQILGQKVEFLVSFYNNEISEKSEIFDDQFSVERPDGSNFTLKIRSTKLEDSAMYFCASTDGSSYNSPLHFGNGTRLTVT.